This entry concerns a single T cell receptor (beta chain). Its cognate antigen is unknown. Germline is not matched at one junction end, which may reflect a read error. The PCR used 60 Vbeta and 13 Jbeta primers. TCRdb's table, derived via immunoSEQ multiplex PCR, lists solely in-frame clones and lacks some. The table has 150,000 to 200,000 clones, over 80% seen once. Germline values: CDR1 SEHNR, CDR2 FQNEAQ (reference sequence). The CDR3 covers 14 residues. The data are from a study of cytomegalovirus exposure and HLA in healthy donors. Across the study: There were just under 400 genotyped donors. Of these, roughly 86% fell in the genetic ancestry cluster associated with self-reported Caucasian donors.

Whole-study findings and limits: As a later analysis showed, a missense DCLRE1C variant was linked to trimming of TCR beta V- and J-genes. Most subjects' HLA-A and HLA-B alleles were reportedly predicted from TCR beta sequences. The classifier was said to identify cytomegalovirus status with high specificity and sensitivity.

The clonotype comes from a human donor in good health. The chain links TRBV7-9 to TRBJ2-3; the D gene is possibly TRBD2 (5 bases). Sequenced: PBMCs. DNA for the CDR3: TGTTCCAGCAGCTTAGAATCCAAGCGGGATACGCAGTATTTT. Protein product: CSSSLESKRDTQYF.